This TCR beta chain came from a study of control samples from healthy donors and cancer patients (dated by TCRdb to 2020 to 2021). Trimming costs V 0 bases and J 1 base, and their ends lie 11 bases apart. From the cysteine through the phenylalanine, the CDR3 covers 16 amino acids. Only CDR3 DNA remains: 48 bases, in frame from the first base. The germline V gene yields MNHEY for CDR1 and SVGAGI for CDR2. The library relied on the immunoSEQ multiplex PCR assay. The source is immuneACCESS, and TCRdb retained only in-frame sequences with V and J called. Part of the clones is not carried over; for the studies checked, unresolved V genes explain less than half of this, and the remainder is unexplained. The sample contains around 130,000 clones, roughly nine tenths of them found a single time. The ten largest account for approximately 37% of the sample. In regard to this clone: Its antigen target is currently unknown. Qualities for individual bases were not recorded, and no much larger clone is one base off.

Sequencing used blood. Recombination linked TRBV6-5 to TRBJ2-3; the D call is tentative, TRBD1 or TRBD2, as each matches 5 bases. This TCR was sampled from a man aged 45-60 years in good health. DNA sequence: TGTGCCAGCAGTTACTCTCGGGGCCGGGGCACAGATACGCAGTATTTT. It codes for CASSYSRGRGTDTQYF.